This T cell receptor (beta chain) stems from a study of blood T cell repertoires in COVID-19. Study in general: PBMCs, B-cell-depleted T cells, or T cells were the source of the cDNA or gDNA that made up the material.

Seattle patient enrollment occurred during active infection, with longitudinal follow-up thereafter. Per the study methods: Estimation of nucleated cell counts was performed using reference gene primer amplification. Sequencing used immunoSEQ multiplex PCR; TCRdb keeps in-frame clones, though not all of them. The DNA was the basis for D and trimming; V, J and clone size are from that table. The data hold around 140,000 clones, with around nine tenths observed a single time. Source material: peripheral blood. The sequence came from a woman in her seventies with COVID-19, enrolled during active disease.

CDR3 sequence (DNA): TGCGCCAGCAGCCGAAACCTAGCGGACGCCTACGAGCAGTACTTC. Translated: CASSRNLADAYEQYF. V is TRBV4-1 and J is TRBJ2-7, with 7 bases identical to TRBD2. Trimming at V came to 4 bases and at J to 2 bases, leaving 8 bases not matched to a gene. In germline, CDR1 is MGHRA, CDR2 YSYEKL. The CDR3 loop spans 15 amino acids.